This TCR beta chain was sequenced for a study of cytomegalovirus exposure and HLA in healthy donors listed by TCRdb under 2017. Regarding the complete study: In an earlier analysis of under 600 of the donors, about 260 Gb of sequence data and 117 million unique TCR beta sequences from roughly 180 million T cells were reported. A later analysis re-examined previously published TCR beta repertoires from roughly 650 donors and added high-resolution HLA genotyping to investigate patterns of TCR occurrence. Donor age, sex, ethnicity and CMV serostatus were collected together with the repertoire data. High-throughput TCR immunosequencing, statistical association of individual TCRs with disease status, and machine learning were combined to predict cytomegalovirus infection status. A separate validation cohort of about 110 different subjects was used in addition to the approximately 700-subject first cohort. Using immunosequencing, the study profiled T cell repertoires from 640 or so subjects and related those repertoires to cytomegalovirus serostatus. About 300 gigabases of sequencing data and 80 million or so unique TCR sequences were included in an early release covering roughly 600 HLA-typed donors. Every repertoire in the discovery cohort had been generated on one and the same sequencing platform. A later genetic analysis used genome-wide SNP genotypes for about 65% of the 666 donors, treating that subset as a discovery cohort. Typing coverage varied by locus: roughly 629-640 donors for A, B, C, DRB1 and DQB1; under 550 for DQA1; over 600 for DPA1; 400 to 480 for DPB1. The later analysis used no new phenotypic data to find candidate immune exposures, relying instead on TCR beta sequences and their occurrence across donors. Among some 410 genotyped donors of the cohort, an average of about 240,000 unique TCR beta nucleotide sequences were sequenced per donor, roughly 20% of them non-productive. The study aimed to test whether signatures of past pathogen exposure could be identified by cataloging public T cell receptors. HLA typing covered class I and class II loci at four-digit resolution. The genetic ancestry cluster associated with self-reported Caucasian donors included approximately 85% of the 398 genotyped donors. Roughly 5 DR-DQ haplotypes were handled as single units for association and clustering, since linkage in the cohort was strong. In an earlier analysis of a few hundred of the donors, high-throughput TCR beta sequencing was used to judge whether each TCR beta V gene segment behaved as functional or pseudogenic. Study-wide conclusions, independent of this receptor: This cohort had only TCR beta chains sequenced, and the lack of alpha or paired-chain data limited which features could be detected. Three of the identified cytomegalovirus-associated TCR beta chains were confirmed in vitro to be specific for cytomegalovirus antigens. A cluster of highly shared sequence variants was judged likely to represent a technical artifact of the sequencing pipeline. Presence/absence analyses assumed roughly uniform sequencing depth across donors, an assumption that may not hold. The 87-base-pair reads could not distinguish some IMGT-functional V segments, including TRBV6-2 and TRBV6-3, so those segments were excluded. In a later analysis, the rate of TCR association differed among HLA loci, with DRB1 alleles having the most associated TCRs and HLA-C alleles having the fewest. A further reported finding was that TCR beta sequences accurately predicted the HLA-A and HLA-B alleles for most subjects in the first cohort. A later analysis found that HLA-associated TCR beta chains were more clonally expanded and had lower generation probabilities than equally common non-associated chains. Immune exposure information for the cohort was limited to CMV serostatus. At a false discovery rate of 0.05, a later analysis linked 16,951 TCR beta sequences to specific HLA alleles. In an earlier analysis of around 600 of the donors, most TCR beta V segments were observed in productive rearrangements about 90% or about 30% of the time, broadly matching IMGT annotations. In a later genetic analysis, a missense DCLRE1C variant was associated with V-gene and J-gene trimming of TCR beta chains, and the association was replicated in an independent cohort. According to a later analysis, parvovirus B19, influenza, CMV and Epstein-Barr virus appeared linked to several top co-occurrence clusters. The study listed 164 TCR beta chains as associated with cytomegalovirus. When HLA alleles, especially DR and DQ, strongly co-occurred, attributing TCR associations to individual alleles was difficult. Because counts were too low, some 16 rarely observed V segments, including chromosome 9 orphons, were excluded from the earlier analysis of 587 of the donors. Correlated functional status among segregating V segments might reflect linkage disequilibrium, but an unknown experimental factor could not be ruled out. It was suggested by the authors that the approach could potentially be generalized to other disease states and immunological phenotypes. In a later genetic analysis, fewer N-insertions in productive TCRs were reported among donors in an Asian-associated ancestry cluster than the roughly 640-donor mean. HLA typing was unavailable for some donors at each locus, so association tests used only the typed subset. In a later analysis, most CMV-associated TCR beta chains were found to appear HLA-restricted, with HLA associations seemingly driven largely by CMV exposure. Most TCR sequences were seen in very few donors, while some public TCRs were found in many individuals. In both the original and validation cohorts, the classifier was reported to diagnose cytomegalovirus status with high specificity and sensitivity.

The cohort consisted of hundreds of healthy bone marrow donors. At the time of sampling, all cohort members were nominally healthy, though unrecorded immune exposures were likely present. The donor tested CMV seronegative and was one of the 352 seronegative cohort members. A peripheral blood sample was provided by each donor, and peripheral blood mononuclear cells were used for TCR beta sequencing. Genomic DNA extraction from the blood cell samples was performed with the Qiagen DNeasy Blood Extraction Kit. V lost 0 bases and J lost 2 bases; the stretch between them is 12 bases long. CDR1 and CDR2 (SGDLS, YYNGEE) derive from the germline V gene. The CDR3 goes from the cysteine to the phenylalanine over 15 residues. Only the CDR3 portion is preserved as DNA: 45 bases, with reading frame beginning at the first base. Library preparation was by the immunoSEQ multiplex PCR assay. The multiplex PCR relied on a mix of 60 forward primers for TCR Vbeta segments and 13 reverse primers for TCR Jbeta segments. The CDR3 region of rearranged TCR beta genes was amplified from genomic DNA with a multiplex PCR assay. The Illumina HiSeq System was used to sequence the amplified TCR beta libraries as 87-base-pair reads. As for the authors' bioinformatics: A later analysis tallied 75 million to 95 million unique TCR beta chains across the approximately 670 repertoires, and some 12 million of those chains were shared by two or more donors. Raw reads were error-corrected and collapsed into unique sequences with a nearest-neighbor algorithm that merged closely related sequences to remove PCR and sequencing errors. Alignment of CDR3 sequences to IMGT reference sequences was used to assign V, D and J gene segments. For a sequence to be retained, a match of at least six nucleotides was required to both a V gene segment and a J gene segment. Rearrangements were called productive when the CDR3 lacked stop codons and stayed in frame with V and J; all others were non-productive. CDR3 was defined by IMGT convention, running from the second conserved V-encoded cysteine to the conserved J-encoded phenylalanine. The earlier analysis of 500 to 600 of the donors excluded sequences that lacked an unambiguous match to a single V gene segment. In an earlier analysis of approximately 610 of the donors, V segments were called functional above 56.7% productive rearrangements and were called segregating when the between-donor standard deviation exceeded 5%. To diagnose cytomegalovirus status from the catalog of TCR beta chain sequences, a statistical classification framework was built. In a later analysis, TCR nucleotide sequences were compared against IMGT/GENE-DB human TR gene sequences so that V and J genes could be assigned. A later analysis assigned CDR3 sequences and most-parsimonious VDJ recombination scenarios with the TCRdist pipeline. In a later analysis, every TCR beta chain was defined by the combination of its CDR3 amino acid sequence and its V-gene family, and reads without a unique V-gene family were dropped. To address suspected cross-contamination and a sequencing artifact, a later analysis removed approximately 590 highly shared, low-generation-probability nucleotide sequences. For each public chain, a later analysis derived a clonal expansion index from normalized ranks of inferred template counts within each repertoire. In a later analysis, generation probabilities were computed with a VDJ recombination model fitted to out-of-frame rearrangements, and the resulting probabilities were checked against IGoR. A later analysis scored TCR-TCR, TCR-HLA and TCR-CMV co-occurrence with hypergeometric tests, applying a repertoire-size bias correction to TCR pairs. In a later analysis, false discovery rates were estimated by permuting HLA or CMV assignments 20 times. In a later analysis, co-occurring TCRs were grouped using DBSCAN, with TCRdist sequence similarity added in when clustering inside HLA-allele-positive subsets. For co-occurrence clustering, repertoires with fewer than 30,000 or more than 120,000 public chains were excluded, along with 4 to 6 repertoires with anomalous nucleotide sharing. The clones in this table, taken by TCRdb from immuneACCESS, are in-frame only. Not every clone is retained; where verified, under half of the shortfall comes from an unresolved V gene, and the cause of the rest is unknown. V and J calls and clone size are those listed in that table; D and trimming were worked out from the DNA. This sample holds around 130,000 clones; approximately 80% were observed only once. The ten largest clones add up to approximately 1.5% of the sample.

About this clone: No cognate antigen has been identified for it. Per-base quality was not reported, and no clone a single base away is much larger than it.

Source material: PBMCs. This sequence was found in a woman aged 18 to 35 in good health and CMV-seronegative. The rearrangement joined TRBV9 to TRBJ2-7; a weak D assignment points to TRBD2 (6 bases agree). The CDR3 loop reads CASSVATGVAYEQYF. Read as DNA, the sequence is TGTGCCAGCAGCGTAGCAACGGGGGTTGCCTACGAGCAGTACTTC.